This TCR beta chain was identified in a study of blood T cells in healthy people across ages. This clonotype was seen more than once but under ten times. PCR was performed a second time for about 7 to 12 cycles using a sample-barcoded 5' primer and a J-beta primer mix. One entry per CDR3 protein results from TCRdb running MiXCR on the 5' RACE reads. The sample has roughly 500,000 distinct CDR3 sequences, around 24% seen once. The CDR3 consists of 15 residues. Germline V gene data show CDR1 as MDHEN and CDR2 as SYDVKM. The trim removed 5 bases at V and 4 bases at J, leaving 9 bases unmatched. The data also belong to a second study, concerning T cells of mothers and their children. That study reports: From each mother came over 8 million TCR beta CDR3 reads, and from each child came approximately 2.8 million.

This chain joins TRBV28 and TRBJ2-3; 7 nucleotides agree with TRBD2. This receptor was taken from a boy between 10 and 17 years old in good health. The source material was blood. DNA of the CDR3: TGTGCCAGCAGTGTTATAGGCGGGAGTTCAGATACGCAGTATTTT. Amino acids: CASSVIGGSSDTQYF.